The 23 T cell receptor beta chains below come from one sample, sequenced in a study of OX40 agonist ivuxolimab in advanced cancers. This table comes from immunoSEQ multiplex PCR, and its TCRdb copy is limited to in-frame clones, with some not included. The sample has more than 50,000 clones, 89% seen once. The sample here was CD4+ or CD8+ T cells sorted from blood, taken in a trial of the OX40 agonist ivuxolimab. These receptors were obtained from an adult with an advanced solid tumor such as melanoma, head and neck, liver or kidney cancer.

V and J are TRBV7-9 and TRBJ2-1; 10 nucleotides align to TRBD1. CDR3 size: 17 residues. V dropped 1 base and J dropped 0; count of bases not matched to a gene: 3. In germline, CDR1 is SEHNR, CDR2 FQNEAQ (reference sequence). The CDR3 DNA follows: TGTGCCAGCAGCTTAGGACAGGGGGCTACCTCCTACAATGAGCAGTTCTTC. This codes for CASSLGQGATSYNEQFF.

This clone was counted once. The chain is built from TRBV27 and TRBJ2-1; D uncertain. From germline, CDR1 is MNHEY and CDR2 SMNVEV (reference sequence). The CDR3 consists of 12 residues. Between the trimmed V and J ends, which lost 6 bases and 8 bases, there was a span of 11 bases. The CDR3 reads CASSFGRDEQFF. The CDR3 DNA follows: TGTGCCAGCAGCTTCGGCCGAGATGAGCAGTTCTTC.

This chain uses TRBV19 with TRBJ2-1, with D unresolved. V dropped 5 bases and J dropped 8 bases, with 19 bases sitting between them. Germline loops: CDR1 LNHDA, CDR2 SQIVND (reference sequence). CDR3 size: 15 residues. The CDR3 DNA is TGTGCCAGTAGTCCCGACGGCGAGATTCAAGATGAGCAGTTCTTC. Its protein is CASSPDGEIQDEQFF.

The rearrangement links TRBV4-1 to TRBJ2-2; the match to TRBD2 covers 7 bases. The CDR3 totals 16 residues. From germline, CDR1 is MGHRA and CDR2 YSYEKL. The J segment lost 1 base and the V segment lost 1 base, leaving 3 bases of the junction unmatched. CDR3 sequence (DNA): TGCGCCAGCAGCCAAGTCGCGGGGGAGAACACCGGGGAGCTGTTTTTT. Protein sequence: CASSQVAGENTGELFF.

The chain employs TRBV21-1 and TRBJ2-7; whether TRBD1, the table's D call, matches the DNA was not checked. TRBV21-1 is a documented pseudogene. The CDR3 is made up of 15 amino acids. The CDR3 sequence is CASSKIPPTGFSQYF. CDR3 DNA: TGTGCCAGCAGCAAGATCCCCCCGACAGGCTTTAGTCAGTACTTC.

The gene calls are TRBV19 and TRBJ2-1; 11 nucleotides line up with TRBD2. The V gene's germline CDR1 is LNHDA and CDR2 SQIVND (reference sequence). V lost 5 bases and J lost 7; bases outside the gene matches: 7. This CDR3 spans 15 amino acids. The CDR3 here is CASSSGLAGNNEQFF. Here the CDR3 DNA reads TGTGCCAGTAGTTCCGGACTAGCGGGTAATAATGAGCAGTTCTTC.

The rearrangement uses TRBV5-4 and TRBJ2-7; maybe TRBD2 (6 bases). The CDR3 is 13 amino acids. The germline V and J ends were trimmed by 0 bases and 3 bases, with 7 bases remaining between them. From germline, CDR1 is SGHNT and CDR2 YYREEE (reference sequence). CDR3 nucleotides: TGTGCCAGCAGCTTGGTGGGGGGCTACGAGCAGTACTTC. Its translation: CASSLVGGYEQYF.

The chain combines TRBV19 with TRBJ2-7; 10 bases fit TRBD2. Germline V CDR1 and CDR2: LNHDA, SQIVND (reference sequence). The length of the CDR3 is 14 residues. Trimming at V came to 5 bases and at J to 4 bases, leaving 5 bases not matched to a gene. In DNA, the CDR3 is TGTGCCAGTAGTGTGGCTAGCGGGAGTTACGAGCAGTACTTC. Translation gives CASSVASGSYEQYF.

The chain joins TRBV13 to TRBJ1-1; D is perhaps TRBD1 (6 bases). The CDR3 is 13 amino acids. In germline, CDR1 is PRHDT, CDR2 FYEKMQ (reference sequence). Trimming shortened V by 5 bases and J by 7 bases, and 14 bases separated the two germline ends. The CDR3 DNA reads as TGTGCCAGCAGCCCCAACGGACAGAGTGAAGCTTTCTTT. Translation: CASSPNGQSEAFF.

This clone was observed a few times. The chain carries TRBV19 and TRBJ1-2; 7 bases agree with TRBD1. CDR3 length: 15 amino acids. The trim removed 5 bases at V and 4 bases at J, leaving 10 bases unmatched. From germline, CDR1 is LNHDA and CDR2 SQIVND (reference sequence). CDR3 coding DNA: TGTGCCAGTAGTCCTCTTCTAGGGGGCGGCTATGGCTACACCTTC. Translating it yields CASSPLLGGGYGYTF.

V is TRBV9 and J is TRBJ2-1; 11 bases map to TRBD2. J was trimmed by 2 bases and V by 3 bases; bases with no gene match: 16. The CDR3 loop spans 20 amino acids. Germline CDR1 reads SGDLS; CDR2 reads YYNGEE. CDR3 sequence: CASSALGTSGVRGPYNEQFF. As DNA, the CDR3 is TGTGCCAGCAGCGCCCTCGGGACTAGCGGAGTCAGAGGTCCCTACAATGAGCAGTTCTTC. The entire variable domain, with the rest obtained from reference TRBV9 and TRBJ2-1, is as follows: DSGVTQTPKHLITATGQRVTLRCSPRSGDLSVYWYQQSLDQGLQFLIQYYNGEERAKGNILERFSAQQFPDLHSELNLSSLELGDSALYFCASSALGTSGVRGPYNEQFFGPGTRLTVL.

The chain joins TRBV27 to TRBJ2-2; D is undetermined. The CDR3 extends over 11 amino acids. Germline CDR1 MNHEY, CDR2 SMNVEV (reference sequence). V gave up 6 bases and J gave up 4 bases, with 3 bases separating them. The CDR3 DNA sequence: TGTGCCAGCAGCAGCACCGGGGAGCTGTTTTTT. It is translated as CASSSTGELFF.

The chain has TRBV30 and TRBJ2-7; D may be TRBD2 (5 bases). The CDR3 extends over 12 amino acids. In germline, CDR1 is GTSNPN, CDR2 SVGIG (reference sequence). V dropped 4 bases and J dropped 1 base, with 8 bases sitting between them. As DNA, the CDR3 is TGTGCCTGGACAGCGGATTCCTACGAGCAGTACTTC. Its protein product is CAWTADSYEQYF.

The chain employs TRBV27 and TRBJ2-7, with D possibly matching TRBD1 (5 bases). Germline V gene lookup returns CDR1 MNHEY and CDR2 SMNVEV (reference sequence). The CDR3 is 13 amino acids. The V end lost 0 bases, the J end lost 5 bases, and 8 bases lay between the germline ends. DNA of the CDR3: TGTGCCAGCAGTTTATCCCCGACAGACGAGCAGTACTTC. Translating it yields CASSLSPTDEQYF.

CDR3 coding DNA: TGTGCCAGCAGTTACACGGGACTCCAAAGCCACGAGCAGTACTTC. This sequence encodes CASSYTGLQSHEQYF. The V gene is TRBV6-6, the J gene TRBJ2-7, with a tentative D call TRBD2 (6 bases). The CDR3 contains 15 residues. Trimming stripped 2 bases from V and 5 bases from J, with 16 bases between. Germline assignment: CDR1 MNHNY and CDR2 SVGAGI (reference sequence).

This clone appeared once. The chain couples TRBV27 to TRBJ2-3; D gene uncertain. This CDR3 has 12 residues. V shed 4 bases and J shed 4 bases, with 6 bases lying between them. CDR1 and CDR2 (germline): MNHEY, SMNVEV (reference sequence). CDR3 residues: CASSSRPDTQYF. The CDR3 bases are TGTGCCAGCAGTTCCCGCCCAGATACGCAGTATTTT.

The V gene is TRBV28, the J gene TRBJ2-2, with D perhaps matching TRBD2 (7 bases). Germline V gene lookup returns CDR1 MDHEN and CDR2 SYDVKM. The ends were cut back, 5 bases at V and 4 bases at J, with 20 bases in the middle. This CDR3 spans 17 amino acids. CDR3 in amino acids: CASSTTTGGGPTGELFF. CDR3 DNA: TGTGCCAGCAGTACCACCACGGGGGGCGGCCCCACCGGGGAGCTGTTTTTT.

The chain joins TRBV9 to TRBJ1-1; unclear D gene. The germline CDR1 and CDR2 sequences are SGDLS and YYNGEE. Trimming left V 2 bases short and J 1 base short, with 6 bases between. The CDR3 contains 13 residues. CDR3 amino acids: CASSVRKNTEAFF. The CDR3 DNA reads TGTGCCAGCAGCGTCCGGAAGAACACTGAAGCTTTCTTT.

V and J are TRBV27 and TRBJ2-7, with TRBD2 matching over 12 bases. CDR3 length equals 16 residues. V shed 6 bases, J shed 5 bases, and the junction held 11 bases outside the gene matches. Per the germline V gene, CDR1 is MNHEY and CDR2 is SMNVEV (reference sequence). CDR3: CASSDGLAGPLDEQYF. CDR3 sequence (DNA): TGTGCCAGCAGCGACGGACTAGCGGGGCCCCTGGACGAGCAGTACTTC.

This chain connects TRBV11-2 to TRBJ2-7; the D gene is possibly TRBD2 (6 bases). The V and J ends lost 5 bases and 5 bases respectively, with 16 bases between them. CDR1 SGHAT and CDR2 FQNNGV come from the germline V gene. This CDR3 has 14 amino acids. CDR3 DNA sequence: TGTGCCAGCAGCCCTCACCCGACTAGTAACGAGCAGTACTTC. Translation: CASSPHPTSNEQYF.

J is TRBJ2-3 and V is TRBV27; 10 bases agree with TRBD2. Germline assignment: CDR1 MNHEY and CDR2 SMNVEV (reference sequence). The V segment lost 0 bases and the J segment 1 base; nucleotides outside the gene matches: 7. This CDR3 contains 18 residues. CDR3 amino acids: CASSLSMVAGGGTDTQYF. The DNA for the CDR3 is TGTGCCAGCAGTTTATCGATGGTAGCGGGGGGAGGCACAGATACGCAGTATTTT.

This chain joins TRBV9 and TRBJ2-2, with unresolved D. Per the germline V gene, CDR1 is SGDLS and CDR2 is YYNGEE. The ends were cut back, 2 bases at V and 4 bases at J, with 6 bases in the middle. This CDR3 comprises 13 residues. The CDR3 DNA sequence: TGTGCCAGCAGCGTGGGCAGCACCGGGGAGCTGTTTTTT. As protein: CASSVGSTGELFF.

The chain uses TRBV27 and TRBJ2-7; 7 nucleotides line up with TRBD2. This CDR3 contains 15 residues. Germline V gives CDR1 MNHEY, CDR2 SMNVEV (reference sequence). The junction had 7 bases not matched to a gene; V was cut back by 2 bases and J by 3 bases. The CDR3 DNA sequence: TGTGCCAGCAGTTTACAGGGAGGGACGCTCTACGAGCAGTACTTC. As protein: CASSLQGGTLYEQYF.